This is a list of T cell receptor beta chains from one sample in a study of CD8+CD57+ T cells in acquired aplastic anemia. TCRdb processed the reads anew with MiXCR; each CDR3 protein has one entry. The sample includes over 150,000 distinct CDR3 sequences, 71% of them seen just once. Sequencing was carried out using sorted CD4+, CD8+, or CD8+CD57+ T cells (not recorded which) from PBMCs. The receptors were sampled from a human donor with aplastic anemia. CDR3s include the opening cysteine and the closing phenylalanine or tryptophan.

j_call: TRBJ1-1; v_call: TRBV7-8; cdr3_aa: CASRSGGLDTEAFF
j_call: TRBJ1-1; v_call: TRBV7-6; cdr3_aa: CASSLKRTGGNTEAFF
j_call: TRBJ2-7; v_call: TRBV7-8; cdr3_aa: CASSLVGRGNNEQYF
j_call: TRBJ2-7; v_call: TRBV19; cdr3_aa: CASSSGGGTYEQYF
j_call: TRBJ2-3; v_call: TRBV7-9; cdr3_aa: CASSSQSGESTDTQYF
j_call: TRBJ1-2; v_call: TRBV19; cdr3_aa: CASSTVRGQGYTF
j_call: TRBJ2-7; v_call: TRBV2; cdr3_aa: CASSAGTGGGYEQYF
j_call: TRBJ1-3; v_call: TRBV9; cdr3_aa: CASSVDQAGGNTIYF
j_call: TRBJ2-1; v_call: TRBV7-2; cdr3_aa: CASSSATDRADEQFF
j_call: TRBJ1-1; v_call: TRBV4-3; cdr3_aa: CASSQDRGMNTEAFF
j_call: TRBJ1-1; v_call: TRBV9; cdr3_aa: CASSVVGGAWTEAFF
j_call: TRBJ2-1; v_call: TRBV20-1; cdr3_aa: CSALEENEQFF
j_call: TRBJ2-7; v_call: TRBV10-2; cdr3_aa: CASSESLGTYEQYF
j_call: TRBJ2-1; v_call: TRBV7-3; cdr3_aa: CASSPGWGNEQFF
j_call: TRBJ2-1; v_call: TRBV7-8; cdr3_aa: CASSATPGGQFF
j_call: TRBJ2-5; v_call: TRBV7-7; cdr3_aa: CASSLGGLLETQYF
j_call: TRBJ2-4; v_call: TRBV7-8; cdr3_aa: CASSSGQLLAKNIQYF
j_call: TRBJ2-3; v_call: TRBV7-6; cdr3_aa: CASSLTSGLTDTQYF
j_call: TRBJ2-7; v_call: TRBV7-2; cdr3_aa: CASSLVPPQTSSYEQYF
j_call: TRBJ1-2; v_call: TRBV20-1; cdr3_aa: CSASPDRGAFGGNYGYTF
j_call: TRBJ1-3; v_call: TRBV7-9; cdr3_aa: CASSLTGYGSGNTIYF
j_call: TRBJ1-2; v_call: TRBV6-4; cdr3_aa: CASSGTDNNGYTF
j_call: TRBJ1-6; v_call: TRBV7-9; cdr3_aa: CASSPARGQGANSPLHF
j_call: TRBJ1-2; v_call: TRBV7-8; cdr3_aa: CASSTDRDGYTF
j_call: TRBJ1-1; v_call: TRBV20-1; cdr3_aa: CSAKQGQTEAFF
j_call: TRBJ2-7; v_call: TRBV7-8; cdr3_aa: CASSLARDRNLHEQYF
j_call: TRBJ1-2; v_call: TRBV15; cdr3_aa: CATSRSPGTGYTF
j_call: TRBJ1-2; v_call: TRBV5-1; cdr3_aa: CASSLVSGDGYTF
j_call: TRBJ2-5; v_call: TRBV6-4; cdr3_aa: CASEQRGLESETQYF
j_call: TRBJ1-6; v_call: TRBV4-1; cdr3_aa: CASSEQGSPLHF
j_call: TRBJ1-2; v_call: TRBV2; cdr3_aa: CASKNERINYGYTF
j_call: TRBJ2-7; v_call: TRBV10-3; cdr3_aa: CAISELRGGDGGQYF
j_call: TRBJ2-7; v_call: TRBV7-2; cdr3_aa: CASSPQSGTAGEQYF
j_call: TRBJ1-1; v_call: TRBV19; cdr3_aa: CASSISVGFITEAFF
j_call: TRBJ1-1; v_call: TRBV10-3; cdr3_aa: CASSELGRSTEAFF
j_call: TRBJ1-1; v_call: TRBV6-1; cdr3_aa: CASSQGEAFF
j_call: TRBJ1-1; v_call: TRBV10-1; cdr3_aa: CASSESRGNTEAFF
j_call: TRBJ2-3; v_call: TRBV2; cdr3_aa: CASGSSGSSTDTQYF
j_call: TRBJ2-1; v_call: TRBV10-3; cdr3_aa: CAISESGGSYNEQFF
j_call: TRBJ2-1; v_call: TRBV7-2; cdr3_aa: CASSSYRDWVYEQFF
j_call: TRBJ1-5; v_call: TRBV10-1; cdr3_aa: CASSAQGNNQPQHF
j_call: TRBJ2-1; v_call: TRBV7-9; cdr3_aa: CASSRGQDGDEQFF